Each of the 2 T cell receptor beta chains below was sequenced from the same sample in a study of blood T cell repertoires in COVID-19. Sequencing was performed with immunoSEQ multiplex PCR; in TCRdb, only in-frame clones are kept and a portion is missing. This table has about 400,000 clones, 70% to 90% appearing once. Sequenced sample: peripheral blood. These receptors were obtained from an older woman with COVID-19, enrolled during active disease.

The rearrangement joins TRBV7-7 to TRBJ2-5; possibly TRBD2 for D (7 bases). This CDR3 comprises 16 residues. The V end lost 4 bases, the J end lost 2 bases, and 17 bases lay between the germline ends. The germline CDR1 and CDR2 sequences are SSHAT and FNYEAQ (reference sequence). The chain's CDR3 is CASSSGVPGGQETQYF. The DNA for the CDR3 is TGTGCCAGCAGCTCAGGGGTTCCGGGGGGACAAGAGACCCAGTACTTC. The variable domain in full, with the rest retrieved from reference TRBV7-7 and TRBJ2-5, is GAGVSQSPRYKVTKRGQDVTLRCDPISSHATLYWYQQALGQGPEFLTYFNYEAQPDKSGLPSDRFSAERPEGSISTLTIQRTEQRDSAMYRCASSSGVPGGQETQYFGPGTRLLVL.

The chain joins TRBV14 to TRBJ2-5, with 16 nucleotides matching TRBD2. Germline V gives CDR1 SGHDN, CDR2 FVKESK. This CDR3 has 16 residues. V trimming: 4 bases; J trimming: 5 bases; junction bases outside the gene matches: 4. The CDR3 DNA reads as TGTGCCAGCAGCCCCGCGGGACTAGCGGGGGGGGAGACCCAGTACTTC. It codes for CASSPAGLAGGETQYF.